A selection of T cell receptor beta chains follows, all from one sample in a study of blood T cells in healthy people across ages. TCRdb used MiXCR to reprocess the 5' RACE reads, holding one entry per CDR3 protein. The repertoire holds 1.5 million to 2 million distinct CDR3 sequences, with about 31% as singletons. Sequenced input: blood. The receptors were gathered from a woman aged 30 to 39 in good health. Both conserved end residues are part of each CDR3. A D gene is named only where the DNA matches it firmly. Size tells how often a clone was seen (once, few, many) or the class of an expanded clone, and some rows leave it out.

j_call | clone_size | d_call | v_call | cdr3_aa | cdr3_nt
TRBJ2-5 | . | . | TRBV18 | CASSPISEQETRYF | TGTGCCAGCTCACCAATTAGCGAACAAGAGACCCGGTACTTC
TRBJ2-5 | many | . | TRBV7-2 | CASSPPPGQETQYF | TGTGCCAGCAGCCCCCCTCCGGGACAAGAGACCCAGTACTTC
TRBJ2-6 | few | TRBD2 | TRBV10-3 | CASGLALASGANVLTF | TGTGCCTCCGGACTAGCCTTAGCGTCTGGGGCCAACGTCCTGACTTTC
TRBJ1-6 | . | TRBD1 | TRBV4-2 | CASSQVGTGANSPLHF | TGTGCCAGCAGCCAAGTCGGCACAGGGGCTAATTCACCCCTCCACTTT
TRBJ2-7 | few | . | TRBV5-1 | CASSSQGSWFEQYF | TGCGCCAGCAGCTCACAGGGTTCTTGGTTCGAGCAGTACTTC
TRBJ2-7 | . | . | TRBV7-8 | CASSLERGWGVGSYEQYF | TGTGCCAGCAGCTTAGAACGGGGTTGGGGAGTAGGCTCCTACGAGCAGTACTTC
TRBJ2-1 | few | TRBD2 | TRBV4-1 | CASSQVRLAGGNEQFF | TGCGCCAGCAGCCAAGTTAGACTAGCGGGAGGTAATGAGCAGTTCTTC
TRBJ2-1 | . | TRBD1 | TRBV7-3 | CASSKQGAVVAEQFF | TGTGCCAGCAGCAAACAGGGGGCGGTGGTGGCTGAGCAGTTCTTC
TRBJ1-2 | few | . | TRBV27 | CASSSIPREGGNYGYTF | TGTGCCAGCAGTTCAATTCCCCGGGAAGGGGGTAACTATGGCTACACCTTC
TRBJ1-1 | . | . | TRBV14 | CASSQVRGQGNTEAFF | TGTGCCAGCAGCCAAGTCCGGGGGCAGGGGAACACTGAAGCTTTCTTT
TRBJ1-2 | . | TRBD1 | TRBV4-1 | CASSQDPSLGQGRYTF | TGCGCCAGCAGCCAAGATCCCTCACTTGGACAGGGGCGCTACACCTTC
TRBJ1-2 | . | . | TRBV18 | CASSPQGGEGGYTF | TGTGCCAGCTCACCACAGGGTGGCGAAGGTGGCTACACCTTC
TRBJ2-4 | . | . | TRBV6-6 | CASKDSLAAKNIQYF | TGTGCCAGCAAGGACTCATTAGCAGCCAAAAACATTCAGTACTTC
TRBJ2-7 | . | . | TRBV20-1 | CSAERDARSYEQYF | TGCAGTGCTGAACGGGACGCTCGCTCCTACGAGCAGTACTTC
TRBJ2-5 | . | . | TRBV7-9 | CASSASSGDRETQYF | TGTGCCAGCAGCGCGTCCTCGGGAGACAGAGAGACCCAGTACTTC
TRBJ2-3 | . | . | TRBV6-5 | CASSYQGRLVDTQYF | TGTGCCAGCAGTTACCAGGGGCGCTTGGTCGACACGCAGTATTTT
TRBJ2-7 | few | . | TRBV6-1 | CASRYTSGVEQYF | TGTGCCAGCAGATACACCTCAGGGGTCGAGCAGTACTTC
TRBJ2-3 | . | TRBD2 | TRBV9 | CASASGSLNTQYF | TGTGCCAGCGCCAGCGGGAGTTTAAATACGCAGTATTTT
TRBJ2-1 | few | . | TRBV3-1 | CASSQAAYNEQFF | TGTGCCAGCAGCCAAGCGGCTTACAATGAGCAGTTCTTC
TRBJ1-3 | few | . | TRBV6-5 | CASSYSLGSGNTIYF | TGTGCCAGCAGTTACTCACTGGGGTCTGGAAACACCATATATTTT